The rows below give T cell receptor beta chains drawn from one sample of a study of memory CD4+ T cells and cytomegalovirus serostatus. TCRdb's table, derived via immunoSEQ multiplex PCR, lists solely in-frame clones and lacks some. Found here are tens of thousands of clones, just under 80% of them singletons; the top ten hold roughly 0.5%. The sample taken for sequencing was memory CD4+ T cells from blood. The source is an adult in good health and CMV-seronegative. Both conserved end residues are part of each CDR3. Each record gives: D gene, V gene, clone size, J gene, CDR3 protein, CDR3 DNA. The D gene is left open where the match is weak. A clone size is listed for some rows: how often the clone was seen (once, few, many), or a class if it is expanded.

D: NA; V: TRBV18; size: NA; J: TRBJ1-3; CDR3: CASSSSTSTGLSGNTIYF; DNA: TGTGCCAGCTCATCATCCACCTCCACAGGGCTCTCTGGAAACACCATATATTTT
D: NA; V: TRBV15; size: NA; J: TRBJ1-5; CDR3: CATSRDQRGQPQHF; DNA: TGTGCCACCAGCAGAGATCAAAGGGGACAGCCCCAGCATTTT
D: NA; V: TRBV28; size: NA; J: TRBJ1-5; CDR3: CASSPVREDQPQHF; DNA: TGTGCCAGCAGCCCTGTTAGGGAGGATCAGCCCCAGCATTTT
D: NA; V: TRBV4-2; size: NA; J: TRBJ1-1; CDR3: CASSQESGGGQPNTEAFF; DNA: TGTGCCAGCAGCCAAGAGTCCGGGGGCGGACAGCCGAACACTGAAGCTTTCTTT
D: NA; V: TRBV5-1; size: once; J: TRBJ1-1; CDR3: CASTGGGIANTEAFF; DNA: TGCGCCAGCACCGGCGGGGGAATCGCGAACACTGAAGCTTTCTTT
D: NA; V: TRBV6-1; size: NA; J: TRBJ1-1; CDR3: CASRTGYYTEAFF; DNA: TGTGCCAGCAGAACAGGATATTACACTGAAGCTTTCTTT
D: TRBD2; V: TRBV19; size: NA; J: TRBJ2-1; CDR3: CASGTSGGVGQFF; DNA: TGTGCCAGCGGGACTAGCGGGGGCGTGGGGCAGTTCTTC
D: NA; V: TRBV5-8; size: NA; J: TRBJ1-1; CDR3: CASSRYSGTTEAFF; DNA: TGTGCCAGCAGCCGGTATTCCGGGACAACTGAAGCTTTCTTT
D: TRBD2; V: TRBV20-1; size: NA; J: TRBJ2-1; CDR3: CSASVAGVVFF; DNA: TGCAGTGCTAGCGTTGCGGGGGTGGTTTTCTTC
D: NA; V: TRBV27; size: NA; J: TRBJ1-6; CDR3: CASSPGGSYNSPLHF; DNA: TGTGCCAGCAGTCCGGGGGGGTCCTATAATTCACCCCTCCACTTT
D: NA; V: TRBV6-5; size: NA; J: TRBJ1-5; CDR3: CASRDQGSNQPQHF; DNA: TGTGCCAGCAGGGACCAGGGGAGCAATCAGCCCCAGCATTTT
D: TRBD2; V: TRBV5-1; size: NA; J: TRBJ2-5; CDR3: CASTRTSGLETQYF; DNA: TGCGCCAGCACACGGACTAGCGGGTTGGAGACCCAGTACTTC
D: NA; V: TRBV7-9; size: once; J: TRBJ1-3; CDR3: CASSGLNNSGNTIYF; DNA: TGTGCCAGCAGTGGACTGAACAACTCTGGAAACACCATATATTTT
D: NA; V: TRBV6-6; size: NA; J: TRBJ2-1; CDR3: CASRTTSSEQFF; DNA: TGTGCCAGCAGAACTACTAGCAGTGAGCAGTTCTTC
D: TRBD1; V: TRBV6-5; size: NA; J: TRBJ2-7; CDR3: CASSYYGTGYEQYF; DNA: TGTGCCAGCAGTTACTACGGGACAGGATACGAGCAGTACTTC
D: NA; V: TRBV5-4; size: NA; J: TRBJ2-3; CDR3: CASSPKAVSTDTQYF; DNA: TGTGCCAGCAGCCCCAAGGCGGTTAGCACAGATACGCAGTATTTT
D: TRBD1; V: TRBV2; size: NA; J: TRBJ2-7; CDR3: CASSERTGKSYEQYF; DNA: TGTGCCAGCAGTGAAAGGACAGGGAAAAGTTACGAGCAGTACTTC
D: NA; V: TRBV5-1; size: NA; J: TRBJ2-3; CDR3: CASSLERHTDTQYF; DNA: TGCGCCAGCAGCTTGGAGCGGCACACAGATACGCAGTATTTT
D: NA; V: TRBV2; size: few; J: TRBJ1-1; CDR3: CAVWGFTEAFF; DNA: TGTGCCGTTTGGGGGTTCACTGAAGCTTTCTTT
D: NA; V: TRBV5-1; size: NA; J: TRBJ2-7; CDR3: CASSLGTEQYF; DNA: TGCGCCAGCAGCTTGGGGACCGAGCAGTACTTC
D: TRBD2; V: TRBV4-1; size: NA; J: TRBJ2-7; CDR3: CASSQDLPLTSGAYEQYF; DNA: TGCGCCAGCAGCCAAGATCTACCCCTCACTAGCGGGGCCTACGAGCAGTACTTC
D: TRBD1; V: TRBV5-1; size: NA; J: TRBJ2-7; CDR3: CASSPDRAREQYF; DNA: TGCGCCAGCAGCCCCGACAGGGCTCGCGAGCAGTACTTC
D: NA; V: TRBV19; size: NA; J: TRBJ2-6; CDR3: CASREGTSGANVLTF; DNA: TGTGCCAGTAGAGAGGGGACGTCTGGGGCCAACGTCCTGACTTTC
D: NA; V: TRBV11-2; size: NA; J: TRBJ1-1; CDR3: CASSLGGKDTEAFF; DNA: TGTGCCAGCAGCTTAGGGGGCAAGGACACTGAAGCTTTCTTT
D: NA; V: TRBV21-1; size: NA; J: TRBJ1-4; CDR3: CASSNQAHGDEKLFF; DNA: TGTGCCAGCAGCAACCAAGCCCACGGGGATGAAAAACTGTTTTTT
D: NA; V: TRBV7-9; size: NA; J: TRBJ2-3; CDR3: CASSPLDWSPDTQYF; DNA: TGTGCCAGCAGCCCCCTAGACTGGAGCCCAGATACGCAGTATTTT
D: NA; V: TRBV20-1; size: NA; J: TRBJ1-1; CDR3: CSGSQNTEAFF; DNA: TGCAGTGGAAGTCAGAACACTGAAGCTTTCTTT
D: TRBD1; V: TRBV5-4; size: NA; J: TRBJ1-4; CDR3: CASSPDRGQHEKLFF; DNA: TGTGCCAGCAGCCCTGACAGGGGGCAGCACGAAAAACTGTTTTTT
D: NA; V: TRBV2; size: NA; J: TRBJ2-1; CDR3: CASSIDPTVEQFF; DNA: TGTGCCAGCAGTATAGATCCTACGGTAGAGCAGTTCTTC
D: NA; V: TRBV9; size: NA; J: TRBJ1-2; CDR3: CASSGRRVGREERGYTF; DNA: TGTGCCAGCAGCGGAAGGAGGGTGGGCAGGGAAGAAAGGGGCTACACCTTC
D: NA; V: TRBV5-1; size: NA; J: TRBJ1-1; CDR3: CASSLNTANTEAFF; DNA: TGCGCCAGCAGCTTAAACACAGCTAACACTGAAGCTTTCTTT
D: NA; V: TRBV5-1; size: NA; J: TRBJ1-4; CDR3: CASSVSNWDSNEKLFF; DNA: TGCGCCAGCAGCGTGAGTAACTGGGACTCCAATGAAAAACTGTTTTTT
D: NA; V: TRBV7-9; size: NA; J: TRBJ2-7; CDR3: CASSLAPKIEQYF; DNA: TGTGCCAGCAGCTTAGCCCCGAAAATCGAGCAGTACTTC
D: TRBD1; V: TRBV7-9; size: NA; J: TRBJ1-2; CDR3: CASSFGGQGENYGYTF; DNA: TGTGCCAGCAGCTTTGGGGGACAGGGGGAGAACTATGGCTACACCTTC
D: NA; V: TRBV2; size: once; J: TRBJ1-5; CDR3: CASSVTGPGEPQHF; DNA: TGTGCCAGCAGTGTGACCGGGCCGGGAGAGCCCCAGCATTTT
D: TRBD2; V: TRBV9; size: NA; J: TRBJ2-1; CDR3: CASSPRTSGGLNEQFF; DNA: TGTGCCAGCAGCCCCCGTACAAGCGGGGGACTAAATGAGCAGTTCTTC
D: NA; V: TRBV5-4; size: NA; J: TRBJ1-1; CDR3: CASSSPPGGEAFF; DNA: TGTGCCAGCAGCTCCCCGCCCGGGGGGGAAGCTTTCTTT
D: NA; V: TRBV5-1; size: once; J: TRBJ2-3; CDR3: CASSRGVKSTDTQYF; DNA: TGCGCCAGCAGCAGGGGGGTAAAAAGCACAGATACGCAGTATTTT
D: NA; V: TRBV11-2; size: NA; J: TRBJ2-3; CDR3: CASSPWELGNTDTQYF; DNA: TGTGCCAGCAGCCCCTGGGAGTTAGGGAACACAGATACGCAGTATTTT
D: NA; V: TRBV6-1; size: NA; J: TRBJ1-6; CDR3: CASSEQDSYNSPLHF; DNA: TGTGCCAGCAGTGAGCAAGACAGCTATAATTCACCCCTCCACTTT
D: NA; V: TRBV5-1; size: NA; J: TRBJ1-1; CDR3: CASSLSPQDNTEAFF; DNA: TGCGCCAGCAGCCTCTCCCCTCAGGATAACACTGAAGCTTTCTTT
D: TRBD1; V: TRBV6-5; size: few; J: TRBJ1-4; CDR3: CASTKLTGGSEKLFF; DNA: TGTGCCAGCACCAAGTTGACAGGGGGTAGTGAAAAACTGTTTTTT
D: TRBD1; V: TRBV4-1; size: NA; J: TRBJ2-1; CDR3: CASSQAATGGQVF; DNA: TGCGCCAGCAGCCAAGCCGCGACAGGGGGTCAGGTCTTC
D: TRBD1; V: TRBV5-4; size: few; J: TRBJ1-1; CDR3: CASRQGQGENTEAFF; DNA: TGTGCCAGCAGACAAGGACAGGGTGAAAACACTGAAGCTTTCTTT
D: NA; V: TRBV7-2; size: NA; J: TRBJ2-7; CDR3: CASSLGLGEQYF; DNA: TGTGCCAGCAGCTTAGGTCTGGGGGAGCAGTACTTC
D: NA; V: TRBV6-5; size: NA; J: TRBJ2-2; CDR3: CASRPGTRNTGELFF; DNA: TGTGCCAGCAGACCCGGGACACGAAACACCGGGGAGCTGTTTTTT
D: NA; V: TRBV19; size: NA; J: TRBJ2-3; CDR3: CASSDIGGVGDTQYF; DNA: TGTGCCAGTAGTGATATAGGGGGAGTAGGAGATACGCAGTATTTT
D: NA; V: TRBV28; size: NA; J: TRBJ2-7; CDR3: CASSFGLAEQYF; DNA: TGTGCCAGCAGTTTCGGGTTAGCCGAGCAGTACTTC
D: TRBD1; V: TRBV28; size: NA; J: TRBJ2-7; CDR3: CASLRTGEDEQYF; DNA: TGTGCCAGCCTCAGGACAGGGGAGGACGAGCAGTACTTC
D: NA; V: TRBV7-2; size: NA; J: TRBJ1-3; CDR3: CASSQGYSGNTIYF; DNA: TGTGCCAGCAGCCAGGGGTACTCTGGAAACACCATATATTTT
D: NA; V: TRBV11-2; size: NA; J: TRBJ2-2; CDR3: CASSPRGRVAGELFF; DNA: TGTGCCAGCAGCCCGAGGGGTAGGGTCGCCGGGGAGCTGTTTTTT
D: TRBD1; V: TRBV29-1; size: NA; J: TRBJ1-1; CDR3: CSVRQGRDTEAFF; DNA: TGCAGCGTCCGACAGGGTAGGGACACTGAAGCTTTCTTT
D: TRBD2; V: TRBV7-3; size: NA; J: TRBJ2-1; CDR3: CASSPGVAGGGDEQFF; DNA: TGTGCCAGCAGCCCCGGGGTAGCGGGGGGAGGGGATGAGCAGTTCTTC
D: NA; V: TRBV27; size: NA; J: TRBJ1-5; CDR3: CASTPTGTPNQPQHF; DNA: TGTGCCAGCACCCCTACAGGGACGCCCAATCAGCCCCAGCATTTT
D: TRBD1; V: TRBV19; size: NA; J: TRBJ2-1; CDR3: CASIPDRGSYNEQFF; DNA: TGTGCCAGTATCCCGGACAGGGGGTCCTACAATGAGCAGTTCTTC